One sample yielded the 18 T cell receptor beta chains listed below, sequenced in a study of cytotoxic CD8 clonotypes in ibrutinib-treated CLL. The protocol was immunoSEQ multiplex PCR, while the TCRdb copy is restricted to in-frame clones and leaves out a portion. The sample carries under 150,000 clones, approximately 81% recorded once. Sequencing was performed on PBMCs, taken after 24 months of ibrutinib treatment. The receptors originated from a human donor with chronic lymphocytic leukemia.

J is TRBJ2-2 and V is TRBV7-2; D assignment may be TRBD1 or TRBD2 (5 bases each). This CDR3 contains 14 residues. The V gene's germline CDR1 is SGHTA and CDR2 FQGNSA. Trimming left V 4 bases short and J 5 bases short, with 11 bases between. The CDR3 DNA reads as TGTGCCAGCAGCTCCCAGGGCGGGACCGGGGAGCTGTTTTTT. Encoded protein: CASSSQGGTGELFF.

The CDR3 sequence is CASSFRQGRQPQHF. DNA of the CDR3: TGTGCCAGCAGCTTCAGACAGGGACGTCAGCCCCAGCATTTT. The gene calls are TRBV5-6 and TRBJ1-5; TRBD1 matches 7 bases. Germline CDR1 SGHDT, CDR2 YYEEEE. V shed 2 bases, J shed 6 bases, and the junction held 5 bases outside the gene matches. The CDR3 runs to 14 residues. The full variable domain, its missing parts supplied by reference TRBV5-6 and TRBJ1-5, is DAGVTQSPTHLIKTRGQQVTLRCSPKSGHDTVSWYQQALGQGPQFIFQYYEEEERQRGNFPDRFSGHQFPNYSSELNVNALLLGDSALYLCASSFRQGRQPQHFGDGTRLSIL.

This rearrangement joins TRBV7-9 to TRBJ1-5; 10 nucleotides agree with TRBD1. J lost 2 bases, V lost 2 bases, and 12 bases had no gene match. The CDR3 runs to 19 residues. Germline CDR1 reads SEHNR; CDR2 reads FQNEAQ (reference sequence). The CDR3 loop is CASSLNRDRGKEGNQPQHF. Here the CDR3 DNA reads TGTGCCAGCAGCTTAAACCGGGACAGGGGCAAAGAGGGCAATCAGCCCCAGCATTTT.

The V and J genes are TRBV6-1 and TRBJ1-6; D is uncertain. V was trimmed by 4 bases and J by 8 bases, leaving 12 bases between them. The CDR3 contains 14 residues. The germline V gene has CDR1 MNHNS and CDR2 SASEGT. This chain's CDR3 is CASSVVEWDSPLHF. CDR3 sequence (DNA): TGTGCCAGCAGTGTAGTCGAGTGGGATTCACCCCTCCACTTT.

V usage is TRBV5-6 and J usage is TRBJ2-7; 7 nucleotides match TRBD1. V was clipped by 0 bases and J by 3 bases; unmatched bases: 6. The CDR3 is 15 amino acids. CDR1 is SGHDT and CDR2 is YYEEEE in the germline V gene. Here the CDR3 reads CASSLGLAGGYEQYF. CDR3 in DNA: TGTGCCAGCAGCTTGGGATTGGCAGGGGGCTACGAGCAGTACTTC.

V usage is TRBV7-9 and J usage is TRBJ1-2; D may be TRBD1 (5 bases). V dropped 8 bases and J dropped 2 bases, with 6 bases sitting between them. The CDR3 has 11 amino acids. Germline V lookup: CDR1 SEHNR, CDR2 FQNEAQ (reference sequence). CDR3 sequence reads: CASGGNYGYTF. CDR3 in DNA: TGTGCCAGCGGGGGGAACTATGGCTACACCTTC.

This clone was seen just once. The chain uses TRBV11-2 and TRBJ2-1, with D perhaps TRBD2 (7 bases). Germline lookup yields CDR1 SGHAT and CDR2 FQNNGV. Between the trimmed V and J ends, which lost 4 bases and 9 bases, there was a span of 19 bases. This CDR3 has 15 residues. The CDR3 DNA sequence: TGTGCCAGCAGCTCAATTAGGGGGGGCGTCGGTGAGCAGTTCTTC. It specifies CASSSIRGGVGEQFF.

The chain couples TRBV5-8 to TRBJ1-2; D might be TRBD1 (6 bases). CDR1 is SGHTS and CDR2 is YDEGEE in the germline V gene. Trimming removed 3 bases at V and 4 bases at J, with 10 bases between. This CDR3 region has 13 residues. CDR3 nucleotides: TGTGCCAGCAGCTCGGGACATTTCTATGGCTACACCTTC. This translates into CASSSGHFYGYTF.

CDR3: CASIDRGTTEKLFF. The CDR3 DNA sequence: TGTGCCAGCATTGACAGGGGGACAACTGAAAAACTGTTTTTT. V gene TRBV5-5 combines with J gene TRBJ1-4, with 9 nucleotides matching TRBD1. Germline V gene sequence: CDR1 SGHKS, CDR2 YYEKEE (reference sequence). The CDR3 is made up of 14 amino acids. Trimming cost V 6 bases and J 7 bases; bases outside gene matches: 7.

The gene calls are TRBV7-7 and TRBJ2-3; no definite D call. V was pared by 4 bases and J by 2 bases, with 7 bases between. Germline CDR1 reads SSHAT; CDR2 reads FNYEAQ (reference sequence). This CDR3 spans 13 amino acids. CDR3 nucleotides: TGTGCCAGCAGCTCCCGGGCCACAGATACGCAGTATTTT. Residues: CASSSRATDTQYF.

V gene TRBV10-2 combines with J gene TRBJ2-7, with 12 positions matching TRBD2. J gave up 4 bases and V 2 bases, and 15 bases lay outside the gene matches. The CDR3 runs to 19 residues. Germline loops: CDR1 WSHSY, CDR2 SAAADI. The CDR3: CASSEPRLAGASRGYEQYF. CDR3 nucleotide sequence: TGCGCCAGCAGTGAGCCCCGACTAGCGGGGGCCTCCAGGGGGTACGAGCAGTACTTC.

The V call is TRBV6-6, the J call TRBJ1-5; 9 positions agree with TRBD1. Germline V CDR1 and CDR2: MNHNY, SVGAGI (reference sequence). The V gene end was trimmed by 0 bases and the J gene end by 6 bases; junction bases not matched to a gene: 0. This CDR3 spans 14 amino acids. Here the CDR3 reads CASSYSTGGQPQHF. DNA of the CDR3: TGTGCCAGCAGTTACTCGACAGGGGGTCAGCCCCAGCATTTT.

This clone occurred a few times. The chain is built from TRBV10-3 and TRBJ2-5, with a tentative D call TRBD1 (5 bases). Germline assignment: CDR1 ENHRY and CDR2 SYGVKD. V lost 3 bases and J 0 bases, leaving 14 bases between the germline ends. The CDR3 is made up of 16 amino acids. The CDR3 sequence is CAISDSAQANQETQYF. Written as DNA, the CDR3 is TGTGCCATCAGTGACTCGGCACAGGCCAACCAAGAGACCCAGTACTTC.

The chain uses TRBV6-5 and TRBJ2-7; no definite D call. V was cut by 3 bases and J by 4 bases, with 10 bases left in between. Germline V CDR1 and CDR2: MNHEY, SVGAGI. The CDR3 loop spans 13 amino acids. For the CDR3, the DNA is TGTGCCAGCAGTTATGGGCAGACTTACGAGCAGTACTTC. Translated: CASSYGQTYEQYF.

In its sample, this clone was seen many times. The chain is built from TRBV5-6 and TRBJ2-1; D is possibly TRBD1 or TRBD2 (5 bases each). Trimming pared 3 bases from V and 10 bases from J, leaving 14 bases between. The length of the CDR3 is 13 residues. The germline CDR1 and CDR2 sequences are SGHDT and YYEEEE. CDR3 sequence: CASSSTPWGEQFF. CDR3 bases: TGTGCCAGCAGCTCCACTCCGTGGGGGGAGCAGTTCTTC.

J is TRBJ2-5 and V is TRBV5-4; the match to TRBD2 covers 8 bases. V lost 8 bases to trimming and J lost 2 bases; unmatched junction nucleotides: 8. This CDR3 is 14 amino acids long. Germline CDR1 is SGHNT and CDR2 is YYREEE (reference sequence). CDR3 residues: CASYRAGVQETQYF. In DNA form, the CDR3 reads TGTGCCAGTTACCGAGCGGGGGTGCAAGAGACCCAGTACTTC. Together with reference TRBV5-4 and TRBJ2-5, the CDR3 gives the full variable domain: ETGVTQSPTHLIKTRGQQVTLRCSSQSGHNTVSWYQQALGQGPQFIFQYYREEENGRGNFPPRFSGLQFPNYSSELNVNALELDDSALYLCASYRAGVQETQYFGPGTRLLVL.

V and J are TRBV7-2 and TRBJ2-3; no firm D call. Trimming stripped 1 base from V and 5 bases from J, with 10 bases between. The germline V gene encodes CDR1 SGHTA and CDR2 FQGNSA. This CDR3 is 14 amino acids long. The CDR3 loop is CASSLVRYRDTQYF. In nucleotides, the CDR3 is TGTGCCAGCAGCTTAGTTCGCTACCGAGATACGCAGTATTTT.

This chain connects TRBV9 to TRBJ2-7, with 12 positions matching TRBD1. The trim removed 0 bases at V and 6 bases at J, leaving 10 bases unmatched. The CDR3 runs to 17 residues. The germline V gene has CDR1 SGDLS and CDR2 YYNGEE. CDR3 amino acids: CASSVGTGTGGLSEQYF. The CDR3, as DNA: TGTGCCAGCAGCGTAGGGACCGGGACAGGGGGCCTGAGCGAGCAGTACTTC.